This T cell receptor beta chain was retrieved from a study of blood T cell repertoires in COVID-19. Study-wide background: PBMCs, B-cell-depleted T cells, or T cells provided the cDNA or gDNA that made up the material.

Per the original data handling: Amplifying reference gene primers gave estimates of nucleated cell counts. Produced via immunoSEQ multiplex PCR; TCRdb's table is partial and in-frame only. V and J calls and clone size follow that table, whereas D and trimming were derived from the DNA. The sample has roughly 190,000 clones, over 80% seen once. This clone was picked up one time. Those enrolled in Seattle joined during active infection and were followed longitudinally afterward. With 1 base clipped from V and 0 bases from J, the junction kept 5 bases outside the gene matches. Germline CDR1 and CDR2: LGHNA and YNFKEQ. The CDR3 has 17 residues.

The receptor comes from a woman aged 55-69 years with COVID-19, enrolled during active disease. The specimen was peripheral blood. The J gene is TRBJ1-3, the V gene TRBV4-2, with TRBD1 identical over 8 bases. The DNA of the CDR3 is TGTGCCAGCAGCCAAGGCGGACAGGGCCACTCTGGAAACACCATATATTTT. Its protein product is CASSQGGQGHSGNTIYF.